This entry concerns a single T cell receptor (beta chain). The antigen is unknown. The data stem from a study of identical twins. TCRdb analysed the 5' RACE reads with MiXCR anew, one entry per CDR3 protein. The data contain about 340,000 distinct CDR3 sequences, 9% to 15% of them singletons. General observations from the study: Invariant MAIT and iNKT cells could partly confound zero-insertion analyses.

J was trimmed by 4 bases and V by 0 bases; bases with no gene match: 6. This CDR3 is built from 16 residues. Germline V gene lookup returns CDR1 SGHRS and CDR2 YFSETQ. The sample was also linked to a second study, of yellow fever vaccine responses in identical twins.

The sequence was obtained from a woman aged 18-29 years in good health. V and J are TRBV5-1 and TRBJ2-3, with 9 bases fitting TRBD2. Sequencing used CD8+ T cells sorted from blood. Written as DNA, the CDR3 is TGCGCCAGCAGCTTGGGCGGGACTAGCTTTTCAGATACGCAGTATTTT. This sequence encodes CASSLGGTSFSDTQYF.